The 24 T cell receptor beta chains given below trace back to one sample, sequenced in a study of identical twins. TCRdb itself ran the 5' RACE reads through MiXCR, one entry per CDR3 protein. The repertoire holds approximately 1.8 million distinct CDR3 sequences, with less than 40% as singletons. Sequenced material: cord blood. These receptors were obtained from a newborn girl in good health.

In this sample, this clonotype turned up a few times. The chain employs TRBV28 and TRBJ1-4; D is ambiguous. The CDR3 is 15 amino acids. Germline V gene data show CDR1 as MDHEN and CDR2 as SYDVKM. The V end was cut by 2 bases, the J end by 7 bases, with 14 bases between. As DNA, the CDR3 is TGTGCCAGCAGTTTAATGAAAGGTTTTCGTGAAAAACTGTTTTTT. Residues: CASSLMKGFREKLFF. Combining the CDR3 with reference TRBV28 and TRBJ1-4 gives the whole variable domain DVKVTQSSRYLVKRTGEKVFLECVQDMDHENMFWYRQDPGLGLRLIYFSYDVKMKEKGDIPEGYSVSREKKERFSLILESASTNQTSMYLCASSLMKGFREKLFFGSGTQLSVL.

This chain joins TRBV28 and TRBJ2-7; D ambiguous. This CDR3 has 15 residues. Looked up from germline, CDR1 is MDHEN and CDR2 is SYDVKM. Trimming removed 1 base from V and 0 bases from J, with 10 bases in between. The CDR3 nucleotides are TGTGCCAGCAGTTTATCCAGTTATCTCTCCTACGAGCAGTACTTC. Protein sequence: CASSLSSYLSYEQYF.

This clonotype occurred once. The V gene is TRBV13, the J gene TRBJ1-1, with D unclear. Germline CDR1 and CDR2: PRHDT and FYEKMQ (reference sequence). V was trimmed by 1 base and J by 6 bases, leaving 6 bases between them. The CDR3 is 12 residues long. The CDR3 reads CASSLARPEAFF. In DNA, the CDR3 is TGTGCCAGCAGCTTAGCACGCCCTGAAGCTTTCTTT.

This clonotype showed up just once. The chain links TRBV5-6 to TRBJ2-5, with D uncertain. Trimming took off 0 bases at V and 11 bases at J, with 14 bases between the two ends. CDR3 length: 13 amino acids. Per the germline V gene, CDR1 is SGHDT and CDR2 is YYEEEE. The CDR3: CASSLVGSVEQYF. The CDR3 bases are TGTGCCAGCAGCTTGGTGGGATCGGTGGAGCAGTACTTC. Together with reference TRBV5-6 and TRBJ2-5, the CDR3 gives the full variable domain: DAGVTQSPTHLIKTRGQQVTLRCSPKSGHDTVSWYQQALGQGPQFIFQYYEEEERQRGNFPDRFSGHQFPNYSSELNVNALLLGDSALYLCASSLVGSVEQYFGPGTRLLVL.

The chain carries TRBV15 and TRBJ2-7; D is unclear. The CDR3 loop spans 13 amino acids. Germline-derived CDR1 and CDR2 are LNHNV and YYDKDF (reference sequence). The V end was cut by 0 bases, the J end by 3 bases, with 6 bases between. CDR3 protein: CATSRETLYEQYF. The DNA of the CDR3 is TGTGCCACCAGCAGAGAAACCCTCTACGAGCAGTACTTC.

This clonotype has only a few counts. The chain has TRBV7-2 and TRBJ2-1; D is unresolved. The germline V and J ends were trimmed by 0 bases and 8 bases, with 17 bases remaining between them. Germline CDR1 and CDR2: SGHTA and FQGNSA. This CDR3 spans 16 amino acids. This chain's CDR3 is CASSLALVALRYEQFF. In DNA, the CDR3 is TGTGCCAGCAGCTTAGCTCTAGTTGCCCTACGGTATGAGCAGTTCTTC.

This clonotype occurred a few times. The V gene is TRBV10-3, the J gene TRBJ2-3; 9 bases match TRBD2. CDR1 ENHRY and CDR2 SYGVKD come from the germline V gene. V dropped 5 bases and J dropped 1; count of bases not matched to a gene: 10. The CDR3 covers 17 residues. CDR3 bases: TGTGCCATCAGTAAAGGTAGCGGGAGTTCGGGCACAGATACGCAGTATTTT. It yields the protein CAISKGSGSSGTDTQYF.

The chain carries TRBV6-5 and TRBJ1-2, with TRBD1 matching over 8 bases. Germline V gives CDR1 MNHEY, CDR2 SVGAGI. The CDR3 length is 15 residues. V dropped 6 bases and J dropped 5; count of bases not matched to a gene: 11. The CDR3 region has the DNA TGTGCCAGCAGCCCCGGACAGGGTTTCATATATGGCTACACCTTC. The encoded protein is CASSPGQGFIYGYTF.

This clonotype appeared once. This chain connects TRBV7-2 to TRBJ2-2, with a possible D match to TRBD2 (5 bases). The CDR3 contains 15 residues. Trimming removed 1 base from V and 4 bases from J, with 10 bases in between. Germline V gives CDR1 SGHTA, CDR2 FQGNSA. The CDR3 loop is CASSLGASRTGELFF. DNA of the CDR3: TGTGCCAGCAGCTTAGGGGCTAGCCGCACCGGGGAGCTGTTTTTT.

This clonotype was seen only a few times. The chain combines TRBV5-5 with TRBJ2-2; D is undetermined. The V gene's germline CDR1 is SGHKS and CDR2 YYEKEE (reference sequence). Deletions cut 1 base from V and 6 bases from J, with 7 bases between. CDR3 length equals 13 residues. CDR3 coding DNA: TGTGCCAGCAGCTTGTTAATGGCCGGGGAGCTGTTTTTT. Encoded protein: CASSLLMAGELFF.

On this clonotype itself: This may be a read error, as it is one base from a much larger clone. The V and J genes are TRBV29-1 and TRBJ2-1; 7 nucleotides match TRBD2. CDR3 length: 16 residues. J gave up 13 bases and V 1 base, and 19 bases lay outside the gene matches. The germline V gene has CDR1 SQVTM and CDR2 ANQGSEA. CDR3 loop: CSVEVGFSSGEETQFF. The CDR3 coding sequence is TGCAGCGTTGAAGTGGGTTTTTCTAGCGGAGAAGAGACCCAGTTCTTC.

In its sample, this clonotype was seen a few times. The chain joins TRBV6-5 to TRBJ1-6; D remains unclear. The CDR3 contains 14 residues. Per germline, CDR1 MNHEY and CDR2 SVGAGI. Trimming removed 0 bases at V and 4 bases at J, with 4 bases between. The CDR3: CASSYSGYNSPLHF. The CDR3 coding sequence is TGTGCCAGCAGTTACTCAGGGTATAATTCACCCCTCCACTTT.

The J gene is TRBJ2-1, the V gene TRBV5-1; D is unclear. The germline CDR1 and CDR2 sequences are SGHRS and YFSETQ. Trimming took 0 bases from V and 5 from J, leaving 9 bases between them. This CDR3 comprises 14 residues. CDR3 loop: CASSLASGDNEQFF. CDR3 DNA sequence: TGCGCCAGCAGCTTGGCTTCGGGCGACAATGAGCAGTTCTTC.

Notes on this clonotype: A much larger clone differs by one base, so this may be a read error. The V gene is TRBV3-1, the J gene TRBJ2-1; 9 nucleotides agree with TRBD2. V lost 4 bases, J lost 8 bases, and 12 bases stayed unmatched. From germline, CDR1 is LGHDT and CDR2 YNNKEL (reference sequence). The CDR3 has 16 residues. CDR3 loop: CASSRRLSGRWYEQFF. The CDR3 bases are TGTGCCAGCAGCCGGCGGCTTAGCGGGAGATGGTATGAGCAGTTCTTC.

The chain joins TRBV29-1 to TRBJ1-2, with 7 bases lining up with TRBD1. The CDR3 covers 8 residues. Germline V gives CDR1 SQVTM, CDR2 ANQGSEA. The junction had 3 bases not matched to a gene; V was cut back by 7 bases and J by 13 bases. This CDR3 is CSGDRATF. CDR3 DNA sequence: TGCAGCGGTGACAGGGCCACCTTC.

A few counts support this clonotype. V is TRBV5-1 and J is TRBJ1-4; possibly TRBD1 for D (6 bases). This CDR3 is 16 amino acids long. Per germline, CDR1 SGHRS and CDR2 YFSETQ. V lost 0 bases to trimming and J lost 7 bases, with 16 bases between them. The CDR3 DNA follows: TGCGCCAGCAGCTTGGCCGACCAGGGGTGGGGTGAAAAACTGTTTTTT. It translates to CASSLADQGWGEKLFF.

This clonotype was seen more than once but under ten times. The rearrangement links TRBV12-3 or TRBV12-4 to TRBJ2-1; 9 bases agree with TRBD2. The CDR3 contains 14 residues. The V gene end was trimmed by 6 bases and the J gene end by 8 bases; junction bases not matched to a gene: 8. As DNA, the CDR3 is TGTGCCAGCAGCCAACCGGGACTAGCCCATGAGCAGTTCTTC. It codes for CASSQPGLAHEQFF.

The gene calls are TRBV5-1 and TRBJ1-3; weak D call: TRBD1 (5 bases). V was cut by 0 bases and J by 2 bases, with 12 bases left in between. The CDR3 totals 16 residues. Looked up from germline, CDR1 is SGHRS and CDR2 is YFSETQ. The CDR3 loop is CASSLEPGNPGNTIYF. The CDR3 DNA sequence: TGCGCCAGCAGCTTGGAGCCAGGGAACCCTGGAAACACCATATATTTT.

The chain joins TRBV10-2 to TRBJ2-7, with 7 bases aligning to TRBD2. Per germline, CDR1 WSHSY and CDR2 SAAADI. This CDR3 contains 15 residues. V shed 1 base and J 2 bases; nucleotides not matched to a gene: 5. CDR3 DNA sequence: TGCGCCAGCAGTGAGTGGGGGGGGAAAACCTACGAGCAGTACTTC. It encodes CASSEWGGKTYEQYF.

This clonotype has a handful of counts. The chain joins TRBV6-1 to TRBJ2-1, with 7 bases identical to TRBD2. The V and J ends lost 3 bases and 5 bases, in that order; junction bases with no gene match: 13. Germline values: CDR1 MNHNS, CDR2 SASEGT. The CDR3 has 17 amino acids. This CDR3 is CASSDAPGLAANNEQFF. The CDR3 DNA follows: TGTGCCAGCAGTGACGCCCCCGGGCTAGCGGCGAACAATGAGCAGTTCTTC.

This chain connects TRBV7-6 to TRBJ2-5, with TRBD2 matching 7 bases. V was pared by 3 bases and J by 11 bases, with 18 bases of the junction left unmatched. Germline CDR1 and CDR2: SGHVS and FNYEAQ. The CDR3 is 16 amino acids. The CDR3 nucleotides are TGTGCCAGCAGCTTGCGTCCTAGCGGAGCCTACAATGAGCAGTACTTC. Its protein is CASSLRPSGAYNEQYF.

Remarks on this clonotype: The junction and the germline gene differ at one end; a read error may be behind it. This chain connects TRBV20-1 to TRBJ2-3; 11 positions match TRBD2. The CDR3 spans 16 residues. From germline, CDR1 is DFQATT and CDR2 SNEGSKA (reference sequence). CDR3 nucleotide sequence: TGCGGTGCTGATAACGCGATAGCGGGAGGGTCCGATACGCAGTATTTT. Its protein product is CGADNAIAGGSDTQYF.

The chain joins TRBV20-1 to TRBJ1-3; no clear D gene. Per the germline V gene, CDR1 is DFQATT and CDR2 is SNEGSKA (reference sequence). V lost 4 bases and J lost 0, with 10 bases in between. This CDR3 spans 14 amino acids. The CDR3 region is CSATAGHSGNTIYF. The CDR3 nucleotides read TGCAGTGCTACGGCAGGCCACTCTGGAAACACCATATATTTT.

This clonotype occurred a few times. This chain uses TRBV25-1 with TRBJ2-7; D unresolved. Germline V gene data show CDR1 as MGHDK and CDR2 as SYGVNS. Trimming took off 2 bases at V and 2 bases at J, with 10 bases between the two ends. This CDR3 is built from 14 residues. The CDR3: CASSEEVPPYEQYF. Written as DNA, the CDR3 is TGTGCCAGCAGTGAAGAGGTCCCACCCTACGAGCAGTACTTC.